Following are 8 T cell receptor beta chains from one sample sequenced in a study of T cells in Graves' hyperthyroidism and ophthalmopathy. TCR beta CDR3 sequences were amplified from RNA transcripts. Carried out on the TCR CDR3, a first-round RT-PCR used the HTBI primer set. TCRdb reprocessed the multiplex PCR reads via MiXCR and lists one record per CDR3 protein. The repertoire holds 300,000 to 500,000 distinct CDR3 sequences, with more than 13% as singletons. Material: blood. All receptors derive from a man aged 50 to 60 with Graves' ophthalmopathy.

This clonotype was seen many times. The genes are TRBV5-1 and TRBJ1-1, with D tentatively TRBD1 (6 bases). Germline loops: CDR1 SGHRS, CDR2 YFSETQ. This CDR3 has 16 amino acids. V was cut by 0 bases and J by 0 bases, with 12 bases left in between. In DNA, the CDR3 is TGCGCCAGCAGCTTGGAGGGGGGGCCCATGAACACTGAAGCTTTCTTT. It translates to CASSLEGGPMNTEAFF.

This clonotype came up many times. The rearrangement joins TRBV5-6 to TRBJ2-7; D is ambiguous. This CDR3 is built from 15 residues. Trimming cost V 4 bases and J 6 bases, with 20 bases left between them. Germline loops: CDR1 SGHDT, CDR2 YYEEEE. The CDR3 region is CASSRELGPFLEQYF. The DNA for the CDR3 is TGTGCCAGCAGCAGGGAACTCGGTCCTTTTCTCGAGCAGTACTTC.

V is TRBV11-2 and J is TRBJ1-2; 7 nucleotides agree with TRBD1. In germline, CDR1 is SGHAT, CDR2 FQNNGV. With V trimmed by 2 bases and J by 7 bases, 10 bases remained unmatched. The CDR3 totals 15 residues. The CDR3 region has the DNA TGTGCCAGCAGCTTAAAGGAGGGGGCGGATTCTGGCTACACCTTC. It translates to CASSLKEGADSGYTF.

The table lists this clonotype with a few counts. V and J are TRBV6-6 and TRBJ2-7; no reliable D call. Germline V CDR1 and CDR2: MNHNY, SVGAGI (reference sequence). The CDR3 is made up of 15 amino acids. V lost 2 bases and J 0 bases, leaving 11 bases between the germline ends. DNA for the CDR3: TGTGCCAGCAGTTACGGACCGGAGAGCTCCTACGAGCAGTACTTC. This sequence encodes CASSYGPESSYEQYF.

This clonotype was counted a few times. The chain couples TRBV9 to TRBJ2-7; 9 bases fit TRBD1. The CDR3 covers 15 residues. Per germline, CDR1 SGDLS and CDR2 YYNGEE. Unmatched junction bases numbered 7, after V lost 3 bases and J lost 3 bases. CDR3 nucleotides: TGTGCCAGCAGCGCCACCGGACAGGGGAACTACGAGCAGTACTTC. As protein: CASSATGQGNYEQYF. Drawing the rest from reference TRBV9 and TRBJ2-7, the complete variable domain is DSGVTQTPKHLITATGQRVTLRCSPRSGDLSVYWYQQSLDQGLQFLIQYYNGEERAKGNILERFSAQQFPDLHSELNLSSLELGDSALYFCASSATGQGNYEQYFGPGTRLTVT.

This chain connects TRBV9 to TRBJ2-1, with TRBD2 matching over 7 bases. This CDR3 contains 14 residues. CDR1 is SGDLS, CDR2 YYNGEE, per germline. Unmatched junction bases numbered 6, after V lost 4 bases and J lost 5 bases. CDR3 protein: CASSLGGSHNEQFF. CDR3 DNA: TGTGCCAGCAGCCTCGGCGGGAGCCACAATGAGCAGTTCTTC.

This clonotype was counted many times. This chain uses TRBV28 with TRBJ2-7; possible D gene TRBD1, 5 bases. The length of the CDR3 is 13 residues. Germline CDR1 and CDR2: MDHEN and SYDVKM. V was trimmed by 5 bases and J by 2 bases, leaving 10 bases between them. The CDR3 DNA follows: TGTGCCAGCAGTCGGACACCCGCCTACGAGCAGTACTTC. It specifies CASSRTPAYEQYF. Full variable domain (remainder filled in from reference TRBV28 and TRBJ2-7): DVKVTQSSRYLVKRTGEKVFLECVQDMDHENMFWYRQDPGLGLRLIYFSYDVKMKEKGDIPEGYSVSREKKERFSLILESASTNQTSMYLCASSRTPAYEQYFGPGTRLTVT.

V is TRBV10-2 and J is TRBJ2-3; no firm D call. Germline V gene data show CDR1 as WSHSY and CDR2 as SAAADI. The CDR3 runs 13 residues. Between the trimmed V and J ends, which lost 2 bases and 5 bases, there was a span of 8 bases. CDR3 loop: CASSEVTGDTQYF. For the CDR3, the DNA is TGCGCCAGCAGTGAGGTTACGGGAGATACGCAGTATTTT.